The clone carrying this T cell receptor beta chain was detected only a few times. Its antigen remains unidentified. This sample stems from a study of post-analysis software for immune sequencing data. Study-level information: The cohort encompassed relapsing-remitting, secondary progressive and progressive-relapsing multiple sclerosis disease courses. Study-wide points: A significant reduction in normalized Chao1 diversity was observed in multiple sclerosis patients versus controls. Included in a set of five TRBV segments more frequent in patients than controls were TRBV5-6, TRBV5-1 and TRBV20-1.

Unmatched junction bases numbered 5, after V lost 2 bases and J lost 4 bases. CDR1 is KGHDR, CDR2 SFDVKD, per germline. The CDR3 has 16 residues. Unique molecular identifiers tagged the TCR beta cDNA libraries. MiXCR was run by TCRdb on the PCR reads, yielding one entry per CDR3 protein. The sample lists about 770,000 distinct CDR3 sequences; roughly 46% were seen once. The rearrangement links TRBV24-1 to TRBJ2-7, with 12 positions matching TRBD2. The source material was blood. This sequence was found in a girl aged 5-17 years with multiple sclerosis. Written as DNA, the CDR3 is TGTGCCACCAGTGATTCGCGGACTAGCGGGATGTACGAGCAGTACTTC. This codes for CATSDSRTSGMYEQYF.